Listed here are 8 T cell receptor beta chains from one sample, sequenced in a study of T-cell reconstitution after alpha-beta-depleted transplantation in children. The authors prepared the TCRbeta library with unique molecular identifiers. In TCRdb, the PCR reads were re-called with MiXCR into one record per CDR3 protein. The repertoire holds hundreds of thousands of distinct CDR3 sequences, with approximately 13% as singletons. Specimen: PBMCs, mostly from graft donor cells, collected 360 days after TCRalphabeta/CD19-depleted stem cell transplant. These receptor sequences come from a male patient aged 10 to 17 who had a stem cell transplant for acute myeloid leukemia, so the T cells may come from the graft donor.

The chain couples TRBV5-6 to TRBJ2-6; D gene unclear. The germline gives CDR1 SGHDT, CDR2 YYEEEE. V gave up 0 bases and J gave up 4 bases, with 11 bases separating them. There are 16 residues in the CDR3. CDR3 region: CASSLAAWRGANVLTF. CDR3 DNA sequence: TGTGCCAGCAGCTTGGCCGCATGGCGAGGGGCCAACGTCCTGACTTTC. The full variable domain, completed using reference TRBV5-6 and TRBJ2-6, is DAGVTQSPTHLIKTRGQQVTLRCSPKSGHDTVSWYQQALGQGPQFIFQYYEEEERQRGNFPDRFSGHQFPNYSSELNVNALLLGDSALYLCASSLAAWRGANVLTFGAGSRLTVL.

The chain uses TRBV25-1 and TRBJ2-1; D not resolved. Between the trimmed V and J ends, which lost 4 bases and 8 bases, there was a span of 18 bases. Germline CDR1 and CDR2: MGHDK and SYGVNS. The CDR3 totals 15 residues. In DNA form, the CDR3 reads TGTGCCAGCAGTGGACTCCACGTCCGTCCTTATGAGCAGTTCTTC. It encodes CASSGLHVRPYEQFF. The complete variable domain, with remaining parts taken from reference TRBV25-1 and TRBJ2-1, reads EADIYQTPRYLVIGTGKKITLECSQTMGHDKMYWYQQDPGMELHLIHYSYGVNSTEKGDLSSESTVSRIRTEHFPLTLESARPSHTSQYLCASSGLHVRPYEQFFGPGTRLTVL.

This chain links TRBV20-1 with TRBJ2-7, with D perhaps matching TRBD2 (6 bases). The CDR3 runs to 12 residues. The V gene lost 5 bases and the J gene lost 4 bases, with 12 bases spanning the gap. In germline, CDR1 is DFQATT, CDR2 SNEGSKA (reference sequence). CDR3 DNA: TGCAGTGCTCCCGGAGGGCCTTACGAGCAGTACTTC. Protein sequence: CSAPGGPYEQYF.

This clonotype has more than one count but fewer than ten. J is TRBJ2-7 and V is TRBV5-1, with 7 bases fitting TRBD2. Germline trimming cut 7 bases from V and 3 bases from J; bases unmatched to any gene: 19. The CDR3 extends over 17 amino acids. Germline V gene data show CDR1 as SGHRS and CDR2 as YFSETQ. CDR3 residues: CASAVRMQGEGHYEQYF. CDR3 coding DNA: TGCGCCAGCGCAGTACGGATGCAAGGGGAGGGCCACTACGAGCAGTACTTC.

Ten or more counts support this clonotype. The genes are TRBV4-2 and TRBJ2-1; TRBD2 aligns across 13 bases. The CDR3 consists of 16 residues. V was clipped by 6 bases and J by 9 bases; unmatched bases: 11. Germline V CDR1 and CDR2: LGHNA, YNFKEQ. The CDR3, as DNA: TGTGCCAGCAGTCTCTTTAGGACTAGCGGGAGTCTTGAGCAGTTCTTC. This gives the protein CASSLFRTSGSLEQFF.

The chain has TRBV10-3 and TRBJ2-7; 16 nucleotides line up with TRBD2. V was clipped by 6 bases and J by 1 base; unmatched bases: 12. CDR3 length: 19 residues. Germline CDR1 is ENHRY and CDR2 is SYGVKD. The DNA of the CDR3 is TGTGCCATCAGCAGAATGCCGGGACTAGCGGGAGGGAGTTCCTACGAGCAGTACTTC. It specifies CAISRMPGLAGGSSYEQYF.

In this sample, this clonotype turned up a few times. V usage is TRBV6-1 and J usage is TRBJ2-7; 10 nucleotides line up with TRBD2. J was trimmed by 2 bases and V by 4 bases; bases with no gene match: 8. The CDR3 extends over 16 amino acids. Germline assignment: CDR1 MNHNS and CDR2 SASEGT. CDR3 nucleotides: TGTGCCAGCAGTGTCCTCCTAGCGGGAGACACCTACGAGCAGTACTTC. Its translation: CASSVLLAGDTYEQYF.

This clonotype was seen many times. The V gene is TRBV6-5, the J gene TRBJ2-2; D not certain. The germline V and J ends were trimmed by 7 bases and 3 bases, with 9 bases remaining between them. There are 13 residues in the CDR3. Germline V gene lookup returns CDR1 MNHEY and CDR2 SVGAGI. The DNA of the CDR3 is TGTGCCAGCACAAACCGATACACCGGGGAGCTGTTTTTT. It codes for CASTNRYTGELFF.